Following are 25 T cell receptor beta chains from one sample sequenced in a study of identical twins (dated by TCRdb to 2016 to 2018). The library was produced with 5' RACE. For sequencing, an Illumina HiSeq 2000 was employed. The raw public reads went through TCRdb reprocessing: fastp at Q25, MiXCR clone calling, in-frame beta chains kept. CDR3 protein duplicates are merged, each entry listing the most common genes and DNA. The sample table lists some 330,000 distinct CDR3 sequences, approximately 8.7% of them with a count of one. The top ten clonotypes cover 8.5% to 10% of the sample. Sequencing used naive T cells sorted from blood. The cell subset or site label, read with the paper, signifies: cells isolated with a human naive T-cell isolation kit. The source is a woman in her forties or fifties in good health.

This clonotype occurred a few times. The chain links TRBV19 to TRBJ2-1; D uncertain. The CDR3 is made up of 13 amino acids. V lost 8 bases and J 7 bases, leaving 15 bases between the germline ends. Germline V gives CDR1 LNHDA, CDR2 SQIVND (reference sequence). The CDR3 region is CASAHTLANEQFF. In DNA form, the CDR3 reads TGTGCCAGTGCTCATACCTTGGCAAATGAGCAGTTCTTC.

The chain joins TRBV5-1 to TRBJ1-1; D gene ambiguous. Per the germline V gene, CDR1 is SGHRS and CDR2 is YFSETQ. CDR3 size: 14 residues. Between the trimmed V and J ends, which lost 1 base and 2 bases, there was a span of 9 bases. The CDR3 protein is CASSLTRTNTEAFF. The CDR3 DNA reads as TGCGCCAGCAGCTTGACCAGGACCAACACTGAAGCTTTCTTT.

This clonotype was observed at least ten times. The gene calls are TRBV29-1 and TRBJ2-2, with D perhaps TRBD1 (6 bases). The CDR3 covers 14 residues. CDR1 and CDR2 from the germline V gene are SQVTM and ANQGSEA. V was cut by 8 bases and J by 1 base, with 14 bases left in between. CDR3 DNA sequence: TGCAGCTTTTCCCCGGGACAGAACACCGGGGAGCTGTTTTTT. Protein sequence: CSFSPGQNTGELFF.

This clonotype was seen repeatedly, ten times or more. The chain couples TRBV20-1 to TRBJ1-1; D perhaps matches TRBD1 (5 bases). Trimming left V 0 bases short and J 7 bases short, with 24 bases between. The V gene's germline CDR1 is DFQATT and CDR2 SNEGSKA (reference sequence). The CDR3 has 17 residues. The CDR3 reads CSARDLLGTSNRYEAFF. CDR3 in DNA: TGCAGTGCTAGAGATCTCCTCGGGACCTCGAACAGATATGAAGCTTTCTTT.

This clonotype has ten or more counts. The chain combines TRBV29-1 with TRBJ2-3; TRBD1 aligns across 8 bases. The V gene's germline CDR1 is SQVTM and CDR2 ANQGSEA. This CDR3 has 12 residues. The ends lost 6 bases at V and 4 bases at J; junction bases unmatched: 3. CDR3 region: CSVRQGSDTQYF. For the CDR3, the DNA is TGCAGCGTGCGACAGGGGTCAGATACGCAGTATTTT.

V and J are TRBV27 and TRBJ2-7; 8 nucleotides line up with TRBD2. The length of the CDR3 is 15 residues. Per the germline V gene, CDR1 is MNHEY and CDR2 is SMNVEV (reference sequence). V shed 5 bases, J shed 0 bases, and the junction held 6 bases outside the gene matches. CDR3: CASSPGLGSSYEQYF. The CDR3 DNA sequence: TGTGCCAGCAGTCCGGGACTAGGGAGCTCCTACGAGCAGTACTTC.

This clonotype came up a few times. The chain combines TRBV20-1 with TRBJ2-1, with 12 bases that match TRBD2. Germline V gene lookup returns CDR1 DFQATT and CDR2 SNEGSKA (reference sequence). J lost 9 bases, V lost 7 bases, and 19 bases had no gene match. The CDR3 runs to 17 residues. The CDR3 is CSVTRPGLAGLGGEQFF. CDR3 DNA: TGCAGTGTTACTAGACCGGGACTAGCGGGTTTAGGGGGTGAGCAGTTCTTC.

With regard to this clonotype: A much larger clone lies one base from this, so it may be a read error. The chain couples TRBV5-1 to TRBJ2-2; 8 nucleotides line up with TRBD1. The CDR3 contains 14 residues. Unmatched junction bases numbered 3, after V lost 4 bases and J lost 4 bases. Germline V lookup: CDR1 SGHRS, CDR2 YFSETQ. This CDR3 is CASSPDRATGELFF. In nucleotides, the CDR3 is TGCGCCAGCAGCCCGGACAGGGCCACCGGGGAGCTGTTTTTT.

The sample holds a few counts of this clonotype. The CDR3 protein is CASSLWQGASEQFF. The CDR3 bases are TGTGCCAGCAGTTTATGGCAGGGGGCTAGTGAGCAGTTCTTC. The chain recombines TRBV12-3 or TRBV12-4 with TRBJ2-1; 8 bases agree with TRBD1. V was pared by 2 bases and J by 9 bases, with 6 bases of the junction left unmatched. CDR3 size: 14 residues.

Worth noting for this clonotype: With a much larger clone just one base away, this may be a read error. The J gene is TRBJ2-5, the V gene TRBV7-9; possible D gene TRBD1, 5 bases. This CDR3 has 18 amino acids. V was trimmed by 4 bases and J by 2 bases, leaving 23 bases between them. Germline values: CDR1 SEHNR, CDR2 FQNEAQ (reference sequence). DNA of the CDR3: TGTGCCAGCAGCTCCCCAGGCAGGGTCCGGGCAATACAAGAGACCCAGTACTTC. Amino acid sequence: CASSSPGRVRAIQETQYF.

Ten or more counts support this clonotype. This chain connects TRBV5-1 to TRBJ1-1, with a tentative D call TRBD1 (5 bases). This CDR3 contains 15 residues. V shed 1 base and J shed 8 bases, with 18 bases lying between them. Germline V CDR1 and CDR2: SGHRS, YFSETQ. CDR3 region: CASSLPGPGFGEAFF. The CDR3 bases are TGCGCCAGCAGCTTGCCGGGACCGGGATTTGGGGAAGCTTTCTTT.

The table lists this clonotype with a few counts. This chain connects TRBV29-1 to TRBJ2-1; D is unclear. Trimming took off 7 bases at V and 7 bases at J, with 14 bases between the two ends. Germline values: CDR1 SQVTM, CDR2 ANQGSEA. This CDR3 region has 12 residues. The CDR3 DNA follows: TGCAGCGCTCAGGCGGCTACGAATGAGCAGTTCTTC. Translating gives CSAQAATNEQFF.

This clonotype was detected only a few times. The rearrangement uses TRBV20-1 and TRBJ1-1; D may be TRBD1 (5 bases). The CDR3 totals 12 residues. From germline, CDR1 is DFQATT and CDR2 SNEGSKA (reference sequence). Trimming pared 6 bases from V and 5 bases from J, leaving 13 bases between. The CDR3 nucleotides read TGCAGTGCAGCCGGGACGGAAACTGAAGCTTTCTTT. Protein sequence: CSAAGTETEAFF.

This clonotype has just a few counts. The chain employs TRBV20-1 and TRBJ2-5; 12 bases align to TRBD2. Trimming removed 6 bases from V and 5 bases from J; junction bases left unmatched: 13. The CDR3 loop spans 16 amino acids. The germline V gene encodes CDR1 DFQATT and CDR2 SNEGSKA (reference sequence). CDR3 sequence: CSAMTSGSKRGETQYF. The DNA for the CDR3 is TGCAGTGCAATGACTAGCGGGAGCAAACGGGGGGAGACCCAGTACTTC.

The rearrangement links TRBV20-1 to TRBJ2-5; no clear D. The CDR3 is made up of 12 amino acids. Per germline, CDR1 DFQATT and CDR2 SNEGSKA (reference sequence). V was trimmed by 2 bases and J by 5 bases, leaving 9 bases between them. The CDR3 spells CSARYSWETQYF. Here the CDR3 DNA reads TGCAGTGCTAGATATAGCTGGGAGACCCAGTACTTC.

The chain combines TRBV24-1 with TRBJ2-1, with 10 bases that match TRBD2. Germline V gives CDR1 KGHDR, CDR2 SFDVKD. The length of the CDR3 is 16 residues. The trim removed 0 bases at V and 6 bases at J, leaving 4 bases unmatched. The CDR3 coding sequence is TGTGCCACCAGTGATTTGCCAGCGGGAGGGGTCAATGAGCAGTTCTTC. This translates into CATSDLPAGGVNEQFF.

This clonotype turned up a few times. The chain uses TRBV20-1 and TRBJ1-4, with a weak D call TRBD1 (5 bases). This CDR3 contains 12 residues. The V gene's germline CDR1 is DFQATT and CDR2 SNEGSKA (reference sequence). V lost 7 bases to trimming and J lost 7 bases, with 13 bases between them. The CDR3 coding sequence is TGCAGTGTAGGGGCGGGGGTTGAAAAACTGTTTTTT. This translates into CSVGAGVEKLFF.

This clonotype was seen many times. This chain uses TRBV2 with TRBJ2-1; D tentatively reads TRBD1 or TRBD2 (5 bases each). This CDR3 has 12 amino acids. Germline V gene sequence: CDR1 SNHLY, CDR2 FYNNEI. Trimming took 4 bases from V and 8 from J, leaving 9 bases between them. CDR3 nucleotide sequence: TGTGCCAGCAGTGCCCGGGGCGATGAGCAGTTCTTC. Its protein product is CASSARGDEQFF. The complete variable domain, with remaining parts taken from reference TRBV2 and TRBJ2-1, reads EPEVTQTPSHQVTQMGQEVILRCVPISNHLYFYWYRQILGQKVEFLVSFYNNEISEKSEIFDDQFSVERPDGSNFTLKIRSTKLEDSAMYFCASSARGDEQFFGPGTRLTVL.

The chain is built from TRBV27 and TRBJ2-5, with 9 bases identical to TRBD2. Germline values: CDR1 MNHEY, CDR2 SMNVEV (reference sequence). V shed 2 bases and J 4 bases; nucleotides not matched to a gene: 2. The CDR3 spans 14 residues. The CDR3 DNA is TGTGCCAGCAGTTTAGGACTAGCGTTAGAGACCCAGTACTTC. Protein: CASSLGLALETQYF.

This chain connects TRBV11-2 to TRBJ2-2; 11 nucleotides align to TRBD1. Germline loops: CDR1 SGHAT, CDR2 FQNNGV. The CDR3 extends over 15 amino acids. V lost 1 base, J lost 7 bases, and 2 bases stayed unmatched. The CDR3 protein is CASSLGTGGIGELFF. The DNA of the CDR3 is TGTGCCAGCAGCTTAGGGACAGGGGGCATCGGGGAGCTGTTTTTT.

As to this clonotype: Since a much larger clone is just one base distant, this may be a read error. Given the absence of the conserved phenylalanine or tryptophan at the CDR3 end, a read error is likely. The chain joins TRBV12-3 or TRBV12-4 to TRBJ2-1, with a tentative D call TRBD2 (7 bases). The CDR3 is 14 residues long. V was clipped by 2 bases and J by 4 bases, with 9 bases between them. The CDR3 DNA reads TGTGCCAGCAGTTTAAGGGGGGGGTACAATGAGCAGTTCTCC. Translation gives CASSLRGGYNEQFS.

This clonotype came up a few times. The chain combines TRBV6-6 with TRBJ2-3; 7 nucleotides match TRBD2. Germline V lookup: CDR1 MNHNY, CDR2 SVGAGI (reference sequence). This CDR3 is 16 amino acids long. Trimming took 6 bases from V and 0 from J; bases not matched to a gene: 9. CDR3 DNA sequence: TGTGCCAGCAGCCCGAATAGCGGGTGGAGCACAGATACGCAGTATTTT. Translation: CASSPNSGWSTDTQYF.

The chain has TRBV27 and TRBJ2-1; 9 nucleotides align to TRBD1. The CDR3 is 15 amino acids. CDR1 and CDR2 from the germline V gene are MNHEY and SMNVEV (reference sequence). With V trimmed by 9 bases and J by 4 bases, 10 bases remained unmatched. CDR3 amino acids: CASVGPGTGYNEQFF. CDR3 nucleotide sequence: TGTGCCAGTGTAGGCCCCGGGACAGGGTACAATGAGCAGTTCTTC.

The CDR3 loop is CASSLGVGMNTEAFF. In nucleotides, the CDR3 is TGTGCCAGCAGTTTAGGAGTAGGGATGAACACTGAAGCTTTCTTT. V gene TRBV12-3 or TRBV12-4 combines with J gene TRBJ1-1; no reliable D call. The CDR3 is 15 residues long. V was shortened by 1 base and J by 0 bases, with 9 bases between the two germline ends.

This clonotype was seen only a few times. CDR3 sequence (DNA): TGCAGTGCTAGACCAGCGGGGAACTACGAGCAGTACTTC. It translates to CSARPAGNYEQYF. The chain carries TRBV20-1 and TRBJ2-7; 7 bases are shared with TRBD2. This CDR3 contains 13 residues. With 2 bases clipped from V and 3 bases from J, the junction kept 4 bases outside the gene matches. The germline CDR1 and CDR2 sequences are DFQATT and SNEGSKA (reference sequence).